This record looks at one T cell receptor (beta chain) sequence and its context. Its specificity is not known. This entry is derived from a study of cytomegalovirus exposure and HLA in healthy donors. Sequenced by immunoSEQ multiplex PCR; TCRdb stores in-frame clones only, minus some. The sample lists under 110,000 clones, 88% seen once, with roughly 2% in the top ten. General study findings and limits: It was confirmed in vitro that a few of the CMV-associated chains were specific for CMV antigens.

This CDR3 region has 15 residues. V was clipped by 5 bases and J by 6 bases; unmatched bases: 8. Germline CDR1 reads MGHDK; CDR2 reads SYGVNS. The sample consisted of PBMCs. The chain joins TRBV25-1 to TRBJ2-3, with 10 bases fitting TRBD1. The TCR was taken from a young woman in good health and CMV-seropositive. CDR3 nucleotides: TGTGCCAGCAGTAAGGGACAGGGGAGGAGGGATACGCAGTATTTT. This codes for CASSKGQGRRDTQYF. Supplemented by reference TRBV25-1 and TRBJ2-3, the full variable domain reads EADIYQTPRYLVIGTGKKITLECSQTMGHDKMYWYQQDPGMELHLIHYSYGVNSTEKGDLSSESTVSRIRTEHFPLTLESARPSHTSQYLCASSKGQGRRDTQYFGPGTRLTVL.